This TCR beta chain came from a study of T cell responses to AZD1222 COVID-19 vaccine. Study as a whole: Pooled samples include second doses given at about 4 or 12 weeks.

The CDR3 totals 15 residues. The germline CDR1 and CDR2 sequences are LGHNA and YSLEER. Trimming at V came to 0 bases and at J to 8 bases, leaving 7 bases not matched to a gene. Assay used: immunoSEQ multiplex PCR; TCRdb lists only in-frame clones, some missing. The sample gives some 120,000 clones, approximately 93% of which show up once; 2.5% to 4% is in the top ten. The receptor was derived from an adult in good health. The V gene is TRBV4-3, the J gene TRBJ1-2; the match to TRBD1 covers 9 bases. The sequenced sample was peripheral blood, obtained on day 0 of AZD1222 vaccination. CDR3 bases: TGCGCCAGCAGCCAAGAAGCGGGACAGGGAAGCGGCTACACCTTC. It yields the protein CASSQEAGQGSGYTF.